This TCR beta chain was sequenced in a study of CD8+ T cells in alopecia areata. RNA was isolated and reverse transcribed to cDNA, the sequencing template. Here immunoSEQ multiplex PCR was the method, and the copy in TCRdb shows in-frame clones only, minus some. This sample yields more than 200,000 clones, of which 67% are seen a single time; around 1.2% belongs to the top ten. The CDR3 totals 16 residues. Trimming pared 5 bases from V and 0 bases from J, leaving 17 bases between. Germline CDR1 is SNHLY and CDR2 is FYNNEI. This TCR derives from a human donor with alopecia areata. The chain employs TRBV2 and TRBJ2-7, with D possibly matching TRBD1 (5 bases). Material: CD4+ T cells sorted from blood, obtained at week 0. CDR3 in amino acids: CASSNSRQHSSYEQYF. The CDR3 nucleotides read TGTGCCAGCAGTAATTCCCGACAGCACAGCTCCTACGAGCAGTACTTC.